This T cell receptor (beta chain) was documented in a study of T cells expressing NK-cell markers. Concerning this clonotype: Its cognate antigen is unknown.

The study, taken as a whole, reports: Also leading the CD3+CD56-NKG2C+ fraction in several donors were these clonotypes. NKG2C+ dominant clonotypes from 5 to 7 donors made up roughly 1.0-7.5% of CD8+ T cells.

Germline CDR1 reads SGHKS; CDR2 reads YYEKEE (reference sequence). The CDR3 runs 13 residues. Template switching by 5'RACE with UMIs generated the TCR beta cDNA. TCRdb re-called the 5' RACE reads, yielding one record per CDR3 amino acid sequence without DNA. The record lists 550,000 or so distinct CDR3 sequences, of which the ten most abundant hold approximately 3.6%. The chain has TRBV5-5 and TRBJ1-5; TCRdb lists TRBD1, though no DNA is available to test this call. This clonotype was obtained from a man younger than 30 in good health. Sequences were obtained from blood T cells: a sorted CD56 or NKG2C T cell subset, CD4+ or CD8+ T cells, or bulk PBMC T cells (not recorded which). The CDR3 region is CASSRDSLGPQHF.